This is a list of T cell receptor beta chains from one sample in a study of shared clonotypes between healthy human individuals. TCRdb's copy holds only in-frame clones and misses some; the assay was immunoSEQ multiplex PCR. The table records almost 700,000 clones, roughly 94% of them present only once. Sequencing input: naive CD8+ T cells sorted from blood. Source of these receptors: a man under 40 in good health. CDR3s include the opening cysteine and the closing phenylalanine or tryptophan. The order of the fields is D gene, J gene, clone size, V gene, CDR3 protein, CDR3 DNA. A D gene is named only where the DNA matches it firmly. Clone size is given for some rows only: seen once, a few or many times, or a class if the clone is expanded.

d_call: -; j_call: TRBJ2-5; clone_size: -; v_call: TRBV5-5; cdr3_aa: CASSVYLEQETQYF; cdr3_nt: TGTGCCAGCAGCGTTTACCTGGAGCAAGAGACCCAGTACTTC
d_call: -; j_call: TRBJ1-2; clone_size: -; v_call: TRBV28; cdr3_aa: CASSLSPRDRGYTF; cdr3_nt: TGTGCCAGCAGTTTATCTCCCAGGGACCGTGGCTACACCTTC
d_call: TRBD1; j_call: TRBJ2-7; clone_size: -; v_call: TRBV11-2; cdr3_aa: CASSSGQEYEQYF; cdr3_nt: TGTGCCAGCAGCTCGGGACAGGAATACGAGCAGTACTTC
d_call: -; j_call: TRBJ2-5; clone_size: few; v_call: TRBV6-1; cdr3_aa: CATARREPETQYF; cdr3_nt: TGTGCCACCGCTAGGAGGGAGCCAGAGACCCAGTACTTC
d_call: TRBD1; j_call: TRBJ2-1; clone_size: -; v_call: TRBV7-9; cdr3_aa: CASSSRTGGEYNEQFF; cdr3_nt: TGTGCCAGCAGTTCCCGGACAGGGGGCGAGTACAATGAGCAGTTCTTC
d_call: -; j_call: TRBJ1-2; clone_size: -; v_call: TRBV5-6; cdr3_aa: CASELGGLAGPYYGYTF; cdr3_nt: TGTGCCAGCGAGCTTGGGGGGTTGGCAGGACCTTACTATGGCTACACCTTC
d_call: -; j_call: TRBJ2-4; clone_size: once; v_call: TRBV29-1; cdr3_aa: CSVGLVAGDVAKNIQYF; cdr3_nt: TGCAGCGTTGGGTTAGTGGCGGGTGATGTAGCCAAAAACATTCAGTACTTC
d_call: TRBD1; j_call: TRBJ2-7; clone_size: -; v_call: TRBV9; cdr3_aa: CASSETGSGEQYF; cdr3_nt: TGTGCCAGCAGCGAGACAGGGTCAGGCGAGCAGTACTTC
d_call: TRBD2; j_call: TRBJ2-1; clone_size: -; v_call: TRBV27; cdr3_aa: CASSFRSLAGGHEQFF; cdr3_nt: TGTGCCAGCAGTTTTCGGAGCCTAGCGGGAGGTCATGAGCAGTTCTTC
d_call: TRBD2; j_call: TRBJ2-2; clone_size: -; v_call: TRBV19; cdr3_aa: CASTLVAGVTGELFF; cdr3_nt: TGTGCCAGTACCCTCGTAGCGGGAGTCACCGGGGAGCTGTTTTTT
d_call: TRBD2; j_call: TRBJ2-1; clone_size: -; v_call: TRBV4-3; cdr3_aa: CASSPGTSGAGQFF; cdr3_nt: TGCGCCAGCAGCCCAGGGACTAGCGGAGCCGGGCAGTTCTTC
d_call: -; j_call: TRBJ2-1; clone_size: -; v_call: TRBV10-1; cdr3_aa: CASSDRRGRANEQFF; cdr3_nt: TGCGCCAGCAGTGACCGTAGGGGGAGGGCCAATGAGCAGTTCTTC
d_call: -; j_call: TRBJ1-5; clone_size: -; v_call: TRBV28; cdr3_aa: CASSPGVKQPQHF; cdr3_nt: TGTGCCAGCAGTCCCGGAGTTAAGCAGCCCCAGCATTTT
d_call: TRBD1; j_call: TRBJ1-4; clone_size: -; v_call: TRBV4-1; cdr3_aa: CASSQVPGGTNEKLFF; cdr3_nt: TGCGCCAGCAGCCAAGTGCCAGGGGGCACTAATGAAAAACTGTTTTTT
d_call: -; j_call: TRBJ1-1; clone_size: -; v_call: TRBV2; cdr3_aa: CASRGGKAFF; cdr3_nt: TGTGCCAGCAGAGGAGGAAAAGCTTTCTTT
d_call: -; j_call: TRBJ2-4; clone_size: -; v_call: TRBV19; cdr3_aa: CASSRTHDGAKNIQYF; cdr3_nt: TGTGCCAGTAGTAGGACTCACGATGGTGCCAAAAACATTCAGTACTTC
d_call: -; j_call: TRBJ2-1; clone_size: -; v_call: TRBV12-5; cdr3_aa: CASGLIPFRDAYSVREQFF; cdr3_nt: TGTGCTAGTGGTTTGATACCATTTAGGGACGCTTACTCCGTCCGTGAGCAGTTCTTC
d_call: -; j_call: TRBJ1-5; clone_size: -; v_call: TRBV27; cdr3_aa: CASSLSGNGNQPQHF; cdr3_nt: TGTGCCAGCAGTTTATCGGGTAATGGGAATCAGCCCCAGCATTTT
d_call: -; j_call: TRBJ2-7; clone_size: -; v_call: TRBV5-8; cdr3_aa: CASSSLGFPYEQYF; cdr3_nt: TGTGCCAGCAGCTCCCTCGGGTTCCCCTACGAGCAGTACTTC
d_call: -; j_call: TRBJ2-1; clone_size: -; v_call: TRBV27; cdr3_aa: CASARIDSYNEQFF; cdr3_nt: TGTGCCAGCGCCCGTATAGACTCCTACAATGAGCAGTTCTTC
d_call: TRBD2; j_call: TRBJ2-5; clone_size: once; v_call: TRBV7-9; cdr3_aa: CASRHTLAEQETQYF; cdr3_nt: TGTGCCAGCAGACACACCCTAGCGGAGCAAGAGACCCAGTACTTC
d_call: -; j_call: TRBJ2-7; clone_size: -; v_call: TRBV28; cdr3_aa: CASSSRDTYSYEQYF; cdr3_nt: TGTGCCAGCAGTTCCCGGGACACCTACTCCTACGAGCAGTACTTC
d_call: TRBD1; j_call: TRBJ1-5; clone_size: -; v_call: TRBV28; cdr3_aa: CASSSLRQGLSNQPQHF; cdr3_nt: TGTGCCAGCAGTTCGCTGAGACAGGGGTTGAGCAATCAGCCCCAGCATTTT
d_call: -; j_call: TRBJ2-7; clone_size: -; v_call: TRBV6-6; cdr3_aa: CASSTNREQYF; cdr3_nt: TGTGCCAGCAGTACTAACAGGGAGCAGTACTTC
d_call: -; j_call: TRBJ2-3; clone_size: once; v_call: TRBV27; cdr3_aa: CASSLGPGDTQYF; cdr3_nt: TGTGCCAGCAGTTTGGGCCCGGGGGATACGCAGTATTTT
d_call: -; j_call: TRBJ2-7; clone_size: -; v_call: TRBV28; cdr3_aa: CASSPRSGREQYF; cdr3_nt: TGTGCCAGCAGCCCCCGGAGCGGGCGGGAGCAGTACTTC